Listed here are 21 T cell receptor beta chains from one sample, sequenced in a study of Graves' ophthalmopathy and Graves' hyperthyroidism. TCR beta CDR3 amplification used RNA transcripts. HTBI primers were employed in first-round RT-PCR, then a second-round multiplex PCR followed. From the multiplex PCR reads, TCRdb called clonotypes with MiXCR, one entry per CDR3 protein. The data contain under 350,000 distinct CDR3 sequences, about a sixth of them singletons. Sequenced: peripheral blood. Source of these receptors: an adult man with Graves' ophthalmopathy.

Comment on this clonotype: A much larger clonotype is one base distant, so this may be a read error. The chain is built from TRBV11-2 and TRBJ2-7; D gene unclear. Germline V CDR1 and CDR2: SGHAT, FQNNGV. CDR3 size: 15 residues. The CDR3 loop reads CVSSLDPTPPFEQYF. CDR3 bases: TGTGTCAGCAGCTTAGATCCTACACCTCCGTTCGAGCAGTACTTC.

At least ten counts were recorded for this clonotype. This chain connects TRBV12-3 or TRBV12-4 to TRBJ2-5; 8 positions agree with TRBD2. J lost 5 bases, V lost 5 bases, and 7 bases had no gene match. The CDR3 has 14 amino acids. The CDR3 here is CASSPRGGGETQYF. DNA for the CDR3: TGTGCCAGCAGTCCCCGGGGGGGAGGGGAGACCCAGTACTTC.

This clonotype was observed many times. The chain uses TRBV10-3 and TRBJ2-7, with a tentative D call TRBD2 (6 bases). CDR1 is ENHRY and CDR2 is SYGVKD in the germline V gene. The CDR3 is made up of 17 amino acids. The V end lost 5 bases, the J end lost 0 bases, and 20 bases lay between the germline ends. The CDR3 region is CAISPNPRDSSSYEQYF. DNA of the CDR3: TGTGCCATCAGTCCTAACCCCCGGGACTCTAGCTCCTACGAGCAGTACTTC.

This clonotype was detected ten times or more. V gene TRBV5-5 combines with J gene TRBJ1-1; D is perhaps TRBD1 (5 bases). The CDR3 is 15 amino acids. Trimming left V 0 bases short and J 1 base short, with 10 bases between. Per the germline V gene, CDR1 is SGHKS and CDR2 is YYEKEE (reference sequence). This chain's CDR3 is CASSLEPGRNTEAFF. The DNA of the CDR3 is TGTGCCAGCAGCTTGGAACCGGGACGGAACACTGAAGCTTTCTTT.

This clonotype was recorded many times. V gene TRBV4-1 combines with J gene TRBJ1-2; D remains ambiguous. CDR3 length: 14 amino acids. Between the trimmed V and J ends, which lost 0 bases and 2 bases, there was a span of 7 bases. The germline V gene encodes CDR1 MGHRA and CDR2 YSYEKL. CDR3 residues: CASSQDPGNYGYTF. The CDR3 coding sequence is TGCGCCAGCAGCCAAGATCCGGGGAACTATGGCTACACCTTC.

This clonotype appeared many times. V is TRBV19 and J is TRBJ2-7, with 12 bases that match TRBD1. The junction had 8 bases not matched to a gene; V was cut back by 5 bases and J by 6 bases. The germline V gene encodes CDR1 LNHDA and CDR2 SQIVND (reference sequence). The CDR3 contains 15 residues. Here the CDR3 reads CASSAGTGGIGEQYF. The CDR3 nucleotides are TGTGCCAGTAGTGCCGGGACAGGGGGCATTGGCGAGCAGTACTTC.

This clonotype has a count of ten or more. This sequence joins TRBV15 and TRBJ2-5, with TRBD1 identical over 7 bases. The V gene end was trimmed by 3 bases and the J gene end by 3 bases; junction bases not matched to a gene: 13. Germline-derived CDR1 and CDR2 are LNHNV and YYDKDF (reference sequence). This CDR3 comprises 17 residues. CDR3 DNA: TGTGCCACCAGCAGTCCTTCCAAAACACAGGGGAAAGAGACCCAGTACTTC. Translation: CATSSPSKTQGKETQYF.

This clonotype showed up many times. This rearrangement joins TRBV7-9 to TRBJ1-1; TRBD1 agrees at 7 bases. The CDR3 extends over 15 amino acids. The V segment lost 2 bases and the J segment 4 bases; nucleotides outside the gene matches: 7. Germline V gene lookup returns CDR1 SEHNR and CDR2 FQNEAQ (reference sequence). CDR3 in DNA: TGTGCCAGCAGCTTAAGTTCCCAGGGGGGCACTGAAGCTTTCTTT. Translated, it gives CASSLSSQGGTEAFF. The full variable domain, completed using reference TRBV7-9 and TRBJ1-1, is DTGVSQNPRHKITKRGQNVTFRCDPISEHNRLYWYRQTLGQGPEFLTYFQNEAQLEKSRLLSDRFSAERPKGSFSTLEIQRTEQGDSAMYLCASSLSSQGGTEAFFGQGTRLTVV.

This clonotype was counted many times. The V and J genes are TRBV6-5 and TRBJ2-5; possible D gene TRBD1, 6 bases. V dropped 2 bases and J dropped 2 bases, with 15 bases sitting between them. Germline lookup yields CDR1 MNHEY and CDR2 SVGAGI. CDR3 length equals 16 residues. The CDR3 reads CASSYGRGGPQETQYF. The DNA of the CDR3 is TGTGCCAGCAGTTACGGCCGAGGGGGTCCTCAAGAGACCCAGTACTTC.

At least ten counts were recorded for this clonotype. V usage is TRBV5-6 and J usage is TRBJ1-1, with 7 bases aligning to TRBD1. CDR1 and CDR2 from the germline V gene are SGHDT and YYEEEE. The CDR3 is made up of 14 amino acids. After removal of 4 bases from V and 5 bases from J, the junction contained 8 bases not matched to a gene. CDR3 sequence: CASSPTGVETEAFF. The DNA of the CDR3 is TGTGCCAGCAGCCCAACAGGGGTGGAAACTGAAGCTTTCTTT.

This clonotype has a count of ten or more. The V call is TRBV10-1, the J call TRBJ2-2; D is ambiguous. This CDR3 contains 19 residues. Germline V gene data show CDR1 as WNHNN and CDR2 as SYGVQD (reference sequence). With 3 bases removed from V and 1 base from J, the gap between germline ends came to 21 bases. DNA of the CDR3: TGCGCCAGCAGTGATAACCGGCCAGGCGCAATCTTGAACACCGGGGAGCTGTTTTTT. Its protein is CASSDNRPGAILNTGELFF.

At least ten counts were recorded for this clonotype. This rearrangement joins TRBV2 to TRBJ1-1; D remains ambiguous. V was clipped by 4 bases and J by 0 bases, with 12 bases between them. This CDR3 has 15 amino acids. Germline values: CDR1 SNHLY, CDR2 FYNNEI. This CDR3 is CASSGQPRMNTEAFF. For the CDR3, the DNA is TGTGCCAGCAGTGGACAACCGCGTATGAACACTGAAGCTTTCTTT.

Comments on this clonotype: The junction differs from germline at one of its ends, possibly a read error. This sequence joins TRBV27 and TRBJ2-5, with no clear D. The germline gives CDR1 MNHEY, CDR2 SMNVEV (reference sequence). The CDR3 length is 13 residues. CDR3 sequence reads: CAIGPLRGEIQYF. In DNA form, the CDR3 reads TGTGCCATCGGCCCCCTCCGCGGAGAGATCCAGTACTTC.

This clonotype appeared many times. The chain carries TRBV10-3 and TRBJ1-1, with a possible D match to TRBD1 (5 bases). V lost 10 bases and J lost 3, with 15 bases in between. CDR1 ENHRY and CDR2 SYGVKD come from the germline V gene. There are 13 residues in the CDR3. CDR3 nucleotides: TGTGCCACCAGCGGGGGAGGAGACACTGAAGCTTTCTTT. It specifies CATSGGGDTEAFF.

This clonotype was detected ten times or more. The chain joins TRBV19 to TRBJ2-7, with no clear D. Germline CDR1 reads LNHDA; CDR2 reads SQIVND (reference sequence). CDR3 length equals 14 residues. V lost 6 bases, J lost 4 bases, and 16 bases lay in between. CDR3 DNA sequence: TGTGCCAGTAGCGTTCGGGCCCAAGAATACGAGCAGTACTTC. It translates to CASSVRAQEYEQYF.

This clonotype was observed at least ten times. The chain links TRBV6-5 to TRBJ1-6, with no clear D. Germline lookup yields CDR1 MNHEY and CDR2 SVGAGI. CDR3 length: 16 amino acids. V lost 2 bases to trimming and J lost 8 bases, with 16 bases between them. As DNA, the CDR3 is TGTGCCAGCAGTTACCCAATTCGGACGGGTGATTCACCCCTCCACTTT. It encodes CASSYPIRTGDSPLHF.

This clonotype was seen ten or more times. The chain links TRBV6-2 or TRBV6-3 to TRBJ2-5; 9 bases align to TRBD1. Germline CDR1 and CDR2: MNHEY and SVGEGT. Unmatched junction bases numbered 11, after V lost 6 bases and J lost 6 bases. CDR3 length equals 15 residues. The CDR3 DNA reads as TGTGCCAGCAGCCCGAACCGGGACAGGGTGCAGACCCAGTACTTC. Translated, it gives CASSPNRDRVQTQYF.

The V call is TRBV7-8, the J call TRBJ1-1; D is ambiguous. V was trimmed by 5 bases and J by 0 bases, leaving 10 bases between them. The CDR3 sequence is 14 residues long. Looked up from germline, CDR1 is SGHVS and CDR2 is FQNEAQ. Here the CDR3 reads CASSPASMNTEAFF. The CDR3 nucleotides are TGTGCCAGCAGCCCCGCGTCGATGAACACTGAAGCTTTCTTT.

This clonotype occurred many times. The CDR3 sequence is CASSLGLLETQYF. The DNA of the CDR3 is TGTGCCAGCAGCTTAGGGTTATTGGAGACCCAGTACTTC. V is TRBV7-8 and J is TRBJ2-5, with unresolved D. The CDR3 length is 13 residues. The germline V gene has CDR1 SGHVS and CDR2 FQNEAQ. Trimming took 1 base from V and 5 from J, leaving 8 bases between them.

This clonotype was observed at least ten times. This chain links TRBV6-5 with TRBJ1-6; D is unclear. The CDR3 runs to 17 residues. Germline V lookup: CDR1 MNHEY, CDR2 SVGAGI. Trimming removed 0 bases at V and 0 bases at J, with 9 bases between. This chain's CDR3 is CASSYSKRASYNSPLHF. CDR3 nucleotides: TGTGCCAGCAGTTACTCGAAAAGGGCCTCCTATAATTCACCCCTCCACTTT.

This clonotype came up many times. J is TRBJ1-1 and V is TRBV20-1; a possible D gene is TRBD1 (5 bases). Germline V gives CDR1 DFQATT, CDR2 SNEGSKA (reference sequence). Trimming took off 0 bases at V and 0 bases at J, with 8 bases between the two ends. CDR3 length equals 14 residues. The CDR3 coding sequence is TGCAGTGCTAGAGAAGGACACCTGAACACTGAAGCTTTCTTT. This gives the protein CSAREGHLNTEAFF.